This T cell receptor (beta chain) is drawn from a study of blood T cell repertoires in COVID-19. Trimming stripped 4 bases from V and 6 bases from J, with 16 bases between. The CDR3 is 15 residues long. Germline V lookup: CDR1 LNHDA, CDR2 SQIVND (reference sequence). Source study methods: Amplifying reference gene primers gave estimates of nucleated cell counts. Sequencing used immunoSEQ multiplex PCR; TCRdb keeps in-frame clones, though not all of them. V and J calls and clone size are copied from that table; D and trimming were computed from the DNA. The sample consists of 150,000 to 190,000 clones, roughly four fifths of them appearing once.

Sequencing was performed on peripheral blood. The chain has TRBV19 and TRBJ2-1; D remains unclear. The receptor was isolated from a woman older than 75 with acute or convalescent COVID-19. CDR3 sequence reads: CASSTLASFPNEQFF. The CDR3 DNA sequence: TGTGCCAGTAGTACTTTGGCTTCTTTTCCCAATGAGCAGTTCTTC.